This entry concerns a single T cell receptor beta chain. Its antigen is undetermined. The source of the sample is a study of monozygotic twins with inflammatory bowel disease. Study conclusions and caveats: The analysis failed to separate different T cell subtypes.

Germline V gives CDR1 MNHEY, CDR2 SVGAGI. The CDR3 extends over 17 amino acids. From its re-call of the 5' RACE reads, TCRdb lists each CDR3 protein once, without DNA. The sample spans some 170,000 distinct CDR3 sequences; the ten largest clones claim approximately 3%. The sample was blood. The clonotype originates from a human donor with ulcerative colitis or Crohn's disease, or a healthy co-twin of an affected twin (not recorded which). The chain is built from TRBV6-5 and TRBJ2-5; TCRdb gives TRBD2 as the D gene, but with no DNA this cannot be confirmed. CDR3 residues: CASSYFSGLAGDETQYF.